The 6 T cell receptor beta chains below come from one sample, sequenced in a study of shared clonotypes between healthy human individuals. Sequencing used immunoSEQ multiplex PCR; TCRdb keeps in-frame clones, though not all of them. The sample includes roughly 1.4 million clones, about 98.5% of them seen just once. The specimen sequenced was naive CD4+ T cells sorted from blood. The subset denotes: CD45RA+ positively selected. These receptors were obtained from a young man in good health.

The genes are TRBV29-1 and TRBJ1-2; maybe TRBD1 (6 bases). The CDR3 has 13 residues. Deletions cut 6 bases from V and 4 bases from J, with 15 bases between. Looked up from germline, CDR1 is SQVTM and CDR2 is ANQGSEA. The CDR3 DNA reads as TGCAGCGTCCGACATGACAGGTCCTATGGCTACACCTTC. Its protein is CSVRHDRSYGYTF.

The rearrangement joins TRBV27 to TRBJ2-3, with D possibly matching TRBD1 (6 bases). The CDR3 extends over 16 amino acids. Trimming took 5 bases from V and 0 from J, leaving 15 bases between them. Germline CDR1 MNHEY, CDR2 SMNVEV (reference sequence). The CDR3 DNA follows: TGTGCCAGCAGTACCCTCAGGGGCACTAGCACAGATACGCAGTATTTT. This gives the protein CASSTLRGTSTDTQYF.

This clone was recorded only once. The V and J genes are TRBV11-2 and TRBJ1-3; 9 nucleotides agree with TRBD1. V was clipped by 0 bases and J by 7 bases; unmatched bases: 10. In germline, CDR1 is SGHAT, CDR2 FQNNGV. CDR3 length: 17 amino acids. In DNA, the CDR3 is TGTGCCAGCAGCTTAGACGGGACAGGGTACCTTGAGAACACCATATATTTT. Translated, it gives CASSLDGTGYLENTIYF.

The rearrangement joins TRBV9 to TRBJ2-1; D uncertain. V was shortened by 0 bases and J by 1 base, with 8 bases between the two germline ends. Per the germline V gene, CDR1 is SGDLS and CDR2 is YYNGEE. The CDR3 totals 15 residues. CDR3 in amino acids: CASSVGSVSYNEQFF. CDR3 in DNA: TGTGCCAGCAGCGTAGGAAGCGTATCCTACAATGAGCAGTTCTTC.

The rearrangement links TRBV29-1 to TRBJ2-1; TRBD2 matches at 9 bases. Germline values: CDR1 SQVTM, CDR2 ANQGSEA. The CDR3 totals 14 residues. J was trimmed by 7 bases and V by 7 bases; bases with no gene match: 11. The CDR3 sequence is CSAPLAGVKNEQFF. The CDR3 bases are TGCAGCGCACCTTTAGCGGGAGTTAAAAATGAGCAGTTCTTC.

V usage is TRBV7-9 and J usage is TRBJ2-5, with D maybe TRBD1 (6 bases). Germline assignment: CDR1 SEHNR and CDR2 FQNEAQ (reference sequence). The CDR3 sequence is 15 residues long. V gave up 3 bases and J gave up 2 bases, with 13 bases separating them. The CDR3 sequence is CASSLADRLQETQYF. The CDR3 coding sequence is TGTGCCAGCAGCTTGGCCGACAGGTTGCAAGAGACCCAGTACTTC.